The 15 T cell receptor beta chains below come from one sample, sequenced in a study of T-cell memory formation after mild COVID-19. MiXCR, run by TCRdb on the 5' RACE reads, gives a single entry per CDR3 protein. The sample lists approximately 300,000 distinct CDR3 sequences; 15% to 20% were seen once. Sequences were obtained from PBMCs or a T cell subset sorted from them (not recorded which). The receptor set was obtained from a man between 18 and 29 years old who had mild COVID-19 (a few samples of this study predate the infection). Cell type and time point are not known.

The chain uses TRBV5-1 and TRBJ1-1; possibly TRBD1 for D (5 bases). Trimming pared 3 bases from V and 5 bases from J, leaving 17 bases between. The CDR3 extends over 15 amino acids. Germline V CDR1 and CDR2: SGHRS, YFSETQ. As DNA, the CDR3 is TGCGCCAGCAGCTCCCGTGGGACGGCGGGGACTGAAGCTTTCTTT. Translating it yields CASSSRGTAGTEAFF.

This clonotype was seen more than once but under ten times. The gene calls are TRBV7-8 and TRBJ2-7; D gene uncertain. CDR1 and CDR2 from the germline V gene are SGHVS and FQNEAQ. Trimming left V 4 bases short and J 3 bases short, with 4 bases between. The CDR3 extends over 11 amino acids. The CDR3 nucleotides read TGTGCCAGCAGCTCGGTCTACGAGCAGTACTTC. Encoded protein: CASSSVYEQYF.

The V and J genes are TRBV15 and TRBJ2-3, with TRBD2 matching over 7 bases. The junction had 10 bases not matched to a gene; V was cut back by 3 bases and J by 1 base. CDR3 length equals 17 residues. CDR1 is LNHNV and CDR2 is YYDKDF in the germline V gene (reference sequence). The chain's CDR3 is CATSRDTSGARTDTQYF. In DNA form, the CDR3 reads TGTGCCACCAGCAGGGATACCAGCGGGGCCCGCACAGATACGCAGTATTTT.

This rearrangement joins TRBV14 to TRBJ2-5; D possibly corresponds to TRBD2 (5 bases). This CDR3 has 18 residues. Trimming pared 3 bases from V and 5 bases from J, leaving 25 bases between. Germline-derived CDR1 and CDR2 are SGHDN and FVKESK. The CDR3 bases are TGTGCCAGCAGCCAGCGGAGGTTTTCGGACGGTAACGTGGAGACCCAGTACTTC. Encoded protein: CASSQRRFSDGNVETQYF. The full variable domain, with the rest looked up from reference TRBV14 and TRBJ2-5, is EAGVTQFPSHSVIEKGQTVTLRCDPISGHDNLYWYRRVMGKEIKFLLHFVKESKQDESGMPNNRFLAERTGGTYSTLKVQPAELEDSGVYFCASSQRRFSDGNVETQYFGPGTRLLVL.

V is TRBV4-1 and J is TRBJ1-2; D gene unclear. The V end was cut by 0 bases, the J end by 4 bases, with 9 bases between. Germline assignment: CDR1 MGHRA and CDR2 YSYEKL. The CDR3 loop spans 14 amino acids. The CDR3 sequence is CASSQEGGFYGYTF. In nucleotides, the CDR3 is TGCGCCAGCAGCCAAGAGGGAGGGTTCTATGGCTACACCTTC.

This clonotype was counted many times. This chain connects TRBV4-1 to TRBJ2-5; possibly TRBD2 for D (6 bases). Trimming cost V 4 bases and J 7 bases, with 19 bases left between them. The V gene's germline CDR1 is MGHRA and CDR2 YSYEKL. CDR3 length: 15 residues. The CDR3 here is CASSRVWGVRGTQYF. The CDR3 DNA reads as TGCGCCAGCAGCCGAGTCTGGGGGGTTCGAGGGACCCAGTACTTC.

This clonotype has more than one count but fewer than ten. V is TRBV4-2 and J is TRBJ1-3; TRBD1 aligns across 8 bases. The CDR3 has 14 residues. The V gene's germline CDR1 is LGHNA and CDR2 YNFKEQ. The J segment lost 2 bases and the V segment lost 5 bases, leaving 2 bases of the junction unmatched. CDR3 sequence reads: CASSGQGAGNTIYF. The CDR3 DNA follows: TGTGCCAGCAGCGGACAGGGCGCTGGAAACACCATATATTTT.

CDR3 amino acids: CASSQGAELFF. CDR3 DNA: TGTGCCAGCAGCCAAGGCGCGGAGCTGTTTTTT. This chain joins TRBV14 and TRBJ2-2; no definite D call. The CDR3 is made up of 11 amino acids. The germline gives CDR1 SGHDN, CDR2 FVKESK. V lost 1 base and J 10 bases, leaving 4 bases between the germline ends. Together with reference TRBV14 and TRBJ2-2, the CDR3 gives the full variable domain: EAGVTQFPSHSVIEKGQTVTLRCDPISGHDNLYWYRRVMGKEIKFLLHFVKESKQDESGMPNNRFLAERTGGTYSTLKVQPAELEDSGVYFCASSQGAELFFGEGSRLTVL.

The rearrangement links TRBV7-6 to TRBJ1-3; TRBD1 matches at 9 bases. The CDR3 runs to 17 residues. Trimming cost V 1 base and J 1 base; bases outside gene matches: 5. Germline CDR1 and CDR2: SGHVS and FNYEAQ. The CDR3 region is CASSLGEDRGSGNTIYF. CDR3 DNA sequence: TGTGCCAGCAGCTTAGGCGAGGACAGGGGATCTGGAAACACCATATATTTT.

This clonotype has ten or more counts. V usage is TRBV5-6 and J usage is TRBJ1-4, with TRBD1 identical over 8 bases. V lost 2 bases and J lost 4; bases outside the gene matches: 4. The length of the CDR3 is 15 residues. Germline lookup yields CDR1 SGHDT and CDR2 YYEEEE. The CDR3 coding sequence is TGTGCCAGCAGCTTCCGGGACAGGCTTAATGAAAAACTGTTTTTT. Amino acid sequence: CASSFRDRLNEKLFF.

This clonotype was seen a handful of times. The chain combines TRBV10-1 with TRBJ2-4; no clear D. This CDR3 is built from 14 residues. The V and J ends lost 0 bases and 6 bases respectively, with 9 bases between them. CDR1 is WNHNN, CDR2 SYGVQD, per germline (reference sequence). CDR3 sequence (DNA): TGCGCCAGCAGTGAGTCTGTATACGGAAACATTCAGTACTTC. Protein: CASSESVYGNIQYF.

In nucleotides, the CDR3 is TGTGCCAGCAAGGGGGGATTTTCCTACGAGCAGTACGTC. Protein sequence: CASKGGFSYEQYV. The rearrangement uses TRBV2 and TRBJ2-7; the D call may be TRBD1 or TRBD2 (6 bases each). The germline gives CDR1 SNHLY, CDR2 FYNNEI. Trimming stripped 7 bases from V and 1 base from J, with 11 bases between. The CDR3 consists of 13 residues.

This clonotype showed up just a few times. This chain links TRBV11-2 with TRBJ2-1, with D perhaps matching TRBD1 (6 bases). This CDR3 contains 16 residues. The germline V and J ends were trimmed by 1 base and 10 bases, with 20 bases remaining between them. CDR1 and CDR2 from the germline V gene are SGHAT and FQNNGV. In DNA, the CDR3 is TGTGCCAGCAGCTTAGGGTCCCGTAGGACAGCTCGGGAGCAGTTCTTC. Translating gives CASSLGSRRTAREQFF.

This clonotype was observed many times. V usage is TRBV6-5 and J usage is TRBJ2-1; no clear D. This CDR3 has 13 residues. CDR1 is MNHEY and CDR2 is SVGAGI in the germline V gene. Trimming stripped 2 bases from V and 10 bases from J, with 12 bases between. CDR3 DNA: TGTGCCAGCAGTTACCCGACGGCCGGAGAGCAGTTCTTC. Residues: CASSYPTAGEQFF.

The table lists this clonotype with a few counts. CDR3 sequence (DNA): TGTGCCACCAGCAGAGATCCTCCGGGACTAGCGGGGGGAGCTGAGCAGTTCTTC. It translates to CATSRDPPGLAGGAEQFF. V usage is TRBV15 and J usage is TRBJ2-1, with 15 bases that match TRBD2. Trimming cost V 0 bases and J 9 bases; bases outside gene matches: 9. The germline gives CDR1 LNHNV, CDR2 YYDKDF (reference sequence). The CDR3 sequence is 18 residues long.